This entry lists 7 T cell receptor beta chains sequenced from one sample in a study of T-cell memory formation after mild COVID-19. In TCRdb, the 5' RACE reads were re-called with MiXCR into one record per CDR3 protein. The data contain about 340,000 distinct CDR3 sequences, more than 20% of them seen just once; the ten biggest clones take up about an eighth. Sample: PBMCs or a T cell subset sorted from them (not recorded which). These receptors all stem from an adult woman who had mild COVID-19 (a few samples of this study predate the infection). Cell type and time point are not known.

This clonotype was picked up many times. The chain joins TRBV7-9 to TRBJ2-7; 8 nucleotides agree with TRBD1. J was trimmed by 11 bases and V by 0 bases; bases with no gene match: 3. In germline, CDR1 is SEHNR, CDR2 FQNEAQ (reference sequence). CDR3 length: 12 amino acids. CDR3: CASSLAQGAEYF. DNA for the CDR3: TGTGCCAGCAGCTTAGCCCAGGGGGCGGAGTACTTC.

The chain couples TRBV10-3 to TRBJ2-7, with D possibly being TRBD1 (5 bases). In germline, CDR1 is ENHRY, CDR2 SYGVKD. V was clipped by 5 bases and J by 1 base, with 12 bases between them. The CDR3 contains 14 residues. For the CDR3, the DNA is TGTGCCATCAGTACGCTGGGGCGTTCCTACGAGCAGTACTTC. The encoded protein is CAISTLGRSYEQYF.

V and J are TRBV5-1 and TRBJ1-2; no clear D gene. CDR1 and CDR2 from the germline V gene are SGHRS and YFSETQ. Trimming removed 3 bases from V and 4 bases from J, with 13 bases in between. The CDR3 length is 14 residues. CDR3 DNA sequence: TGCGCCAGCAGCTCCCAGGAGGGCTCCTATGGCTACACCTTC. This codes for CASSSQEGSYGYTF. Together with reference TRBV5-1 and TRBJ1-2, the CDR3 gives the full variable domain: KAGVTQTPRYLIKTRGQQVTLSCSPISGHRSVSWYQQTPGQGLQFLFEYFSETQRNKGNFPGRFSGRQFSNSRSEMNVSTLELGDSALYLCASSSQEGSYGYTFGSGTRLTVV.

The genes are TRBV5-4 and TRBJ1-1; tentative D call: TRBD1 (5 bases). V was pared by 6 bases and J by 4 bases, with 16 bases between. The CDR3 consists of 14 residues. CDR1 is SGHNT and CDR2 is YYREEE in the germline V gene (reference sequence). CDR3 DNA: TGTGCCAGCACGAGGGGACTCAGTGGCACTGAAGCTTTCTTT. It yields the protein CASTRGLSGTEAFF.

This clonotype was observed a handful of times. In DNA form, the CDR3 reads TGTGCCAGCAGTTACTCCTATCTACAGGGTGCTGGCTACACCTTC. The encoded protein is CASSYSYLQGAGYTF. This chain joins TRBV6-5 and TRBJ1-2; possibly TRBD1 for D (6 bases). The CDR3 contains 15 residues. Trimming cost V 0 bases and J 7 bases, with 15 bases left between them. Germline CDR1 and CDR2: MNHEY and SVGAGI.

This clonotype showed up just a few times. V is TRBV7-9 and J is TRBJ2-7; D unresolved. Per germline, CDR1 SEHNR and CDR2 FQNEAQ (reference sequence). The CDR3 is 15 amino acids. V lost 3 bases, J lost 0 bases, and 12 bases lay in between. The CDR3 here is CASSLAAQSSYEQYF. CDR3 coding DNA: TGTGCCAGCAGCTTGGCGGCCCAGAGCTCCTACGAGCAGTACTTC.

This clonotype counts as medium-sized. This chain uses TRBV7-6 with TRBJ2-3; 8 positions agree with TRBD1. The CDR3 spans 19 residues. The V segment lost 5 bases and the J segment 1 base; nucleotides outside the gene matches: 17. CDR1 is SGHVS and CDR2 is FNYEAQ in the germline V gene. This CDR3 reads CASSPLATTGGQGTDTQYF. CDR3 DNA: TGTGCCAGCAGCCCACTAGCAACTACAGGGGGACAGGGCACAGATACGCAGTATTTT.